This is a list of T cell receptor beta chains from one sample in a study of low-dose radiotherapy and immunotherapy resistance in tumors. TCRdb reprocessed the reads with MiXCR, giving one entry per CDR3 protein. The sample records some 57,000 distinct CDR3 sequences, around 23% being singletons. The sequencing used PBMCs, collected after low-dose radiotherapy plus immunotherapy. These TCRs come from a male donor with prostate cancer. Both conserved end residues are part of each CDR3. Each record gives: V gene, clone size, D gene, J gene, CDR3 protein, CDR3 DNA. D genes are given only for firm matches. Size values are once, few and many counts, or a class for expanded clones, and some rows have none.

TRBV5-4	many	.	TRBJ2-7	CASSFNYEQYF	TGTGCCAGCAGCTTCAACTACGAGCAGTACTTC
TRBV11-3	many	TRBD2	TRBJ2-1	CASSLVLAGYNEQFF	TGTGCCAGCAGCTTAGTACTAGCGGGGTACAATGAGCAGTTCTTC
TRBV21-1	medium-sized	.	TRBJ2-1	CASSHTTERARYNEQFF	TGTGCCAGCAGCCACACGACGGAGCGGGCGCGCTACAATGAGCAGTTCTTC
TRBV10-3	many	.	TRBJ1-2	CASRQGSPDYGYTF	TGTGCCTCCCGCCAGGGCTCCCCCGACTATGGCTACACCTTC
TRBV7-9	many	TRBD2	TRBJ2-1	CASSLFGQAGELEQFF	TGTGCCAGCAGCTTATTCGGTCAGGCGGGAGAGCTTGAGCAGTTCTTC
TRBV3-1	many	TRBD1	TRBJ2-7	CASSRGTGGPYEQYF	TGTGCCAGCAGCCGAGGGACAGGGGGCCCCTACGAGCAGTACTTC
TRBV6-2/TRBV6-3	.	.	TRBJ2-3	CASSLMTTSSTDTQYF	TGTGCCAGCAGTTTGATGACTACTAGTAGCACAGATACGCAGTATTTT
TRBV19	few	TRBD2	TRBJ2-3	CASSIGGRSDTQYF	TGTGCCAGTAGTATCGGCGGGAGATCGGATACGCAGTATTTT
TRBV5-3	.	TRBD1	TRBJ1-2	CASSPGQGVFYGYTF	TGTGCCAGCAGCCCGGGACAGGGGGTTTTCTATGGCTACACCTTC
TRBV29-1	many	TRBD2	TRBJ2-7	CSVAHGTSGGLSYEQYF	TGCAGCGTTGCGCACGGGACTAGCGGGGGCCTCTCCTACGAGCAGTACTTC
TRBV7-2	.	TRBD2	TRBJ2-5	CASSDRAGGSETQYF	TGTGCCAGCAGTGACCGAGCGGGGGGATCGGAGACCCAGTACTTC
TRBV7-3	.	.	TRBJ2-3	CASSRGETDTQYF	TGTGCCAGCAGCCGGGGAGAGACAGATACGCAGTATTTT
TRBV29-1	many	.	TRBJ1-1	CSVESGGFVTEAFF	TGCAGCGTAGAATCGGGGGGGTTTGTCACTGAAGCTTTCTTT
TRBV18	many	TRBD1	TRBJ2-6	CASSPRTGPVAGANVLTF	TGTGCCAGCTCACCGAGGACAGGGCCCGTCGCTGGGGCCAACGTCCTGACTTTC
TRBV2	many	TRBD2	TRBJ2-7	CASRVSGGAHEQYF	TGTGCCAGCAGAGTTAGCGGGGGGGCCCACGAGCAGTACTTC
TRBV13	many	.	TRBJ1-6	CASSELGQGASPLHF	TGTGCCAGCAGTGAATTGGGACAAGGAGCTTCACCCCTCCACTTT
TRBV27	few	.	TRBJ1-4	CASSFAGTNEKLFF	TGTGCCAGCAGTTTTGCAGGAACTAATGAAAAACTGTTTTTT
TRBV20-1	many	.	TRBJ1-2	CSAAEYGYTF	TGCAGTGCGGCCGAATATGGCTACACCTTC
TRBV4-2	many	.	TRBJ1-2	CASSQDLLGNGYTF	TGTGCCAGCAGCCAAGATCTATTGGGGAATGGCTACACCTTC
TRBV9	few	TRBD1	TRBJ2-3	CASSLTGGATHDTQYF	TGTGCCAGCAGCCTGACAGGGGGCGCGACACATGATACGCAGTATTTT
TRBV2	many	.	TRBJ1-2	CASSEQDNYGYTF	TGTGCCAGCAGTGAACAAGATAACTATGGCTACACCTTC
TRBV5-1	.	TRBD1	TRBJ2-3	CASSLQGGGADTQYF	TGCGCCAGCAGCTTACAGGGGGGAGGCGCAGATACGCAGTATTTT
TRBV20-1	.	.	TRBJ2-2	CSGQSSTGELFFFFF	.
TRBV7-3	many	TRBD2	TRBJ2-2	CASSTIAGGPDTGELFF	TGTGCCAGCAGCACTATAGCGGGAGGGCCGGACACCGGGGAGCTGTTTTTT
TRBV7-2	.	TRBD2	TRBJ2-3	CASSLSAGGPPDTQYF	TGTGCCAGCAGCTTATCAGCGGGGGGGCCACCAGATACGCAGTATTTT
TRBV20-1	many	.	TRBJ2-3	CSARDVAGRNSDTQYF	TGCAGTGCTAGAGATGTGGCAGGACGTAATTCAGATACGCAGTATTTT
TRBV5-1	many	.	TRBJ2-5	CASSLDRNQETQYF	TGCGCCAGCAGCTTGGACAGAAATCAAGAGACCCAGTACTTC
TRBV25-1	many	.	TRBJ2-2	CASSEAQTNTGELFF	TGTGCCAGCAGTGAGGCACAGACGAACACCGGGGAGCTGTTTTTT
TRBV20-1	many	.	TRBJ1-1	CSASPVMTANTEAFF	TGCAGTGCTAGCCCCGTAATGACGGCGAACACTGAAGCTTTCTTT